Presented here are 28 T cell receptor beta chains from one specimen sequenced in a study of blood T cell repertoires in COVID-19 (dated by TCRdb to the early 2020s). Libraries were constructed by the immunoSEQ multiplex PCR assay. TCRdb took over this immuneACCESS table, retaining in-frame rearrangements with V and J assigned. Such tables are incomplete; in checked studies, under half of the missing clones stem from an unresolved V gene, and the remainder is unexplained. The sample records about 58,000 clones, 85% of which are singletons. Jointly, the top ten make up around 4.5% of the sample. Sequenced: peripheral blood. These receptors were collected from a man between 40 and 49 years old with active COVID-19.

The CDR3 bases are TGTGCCAGCAGCGTAGGAAGCGGGAGCTACAATGAGCAGTTCTTC. Translating it yields CASSVGSGSYNEQFF. The gene calls are TRBV9 and TRBJ2-1; 8 bases are shared with TRBD2. J was trimmed by 3 bases and V by 0 bases; bases with no gene match: 2. Germline V gives CDR1 SGDLS, CDR2 YYNGEE. This CDR3 comprises 15 residues.

The CDR3, as DNA: TGTGCCAGTGTAGGGGCGCAGAACACTGAAGCTTTCTTT. Amino acid sequence: CASVGAQNTEAFF. The chain has TRBV6-5 and TRBJ1-1, with D possibly matching TRBD1 (5 bases). V was cut by 9 bases and J by 1 base, with 12 bases left in between. The CDR3 totals 13 residues. In germline, CDR1 is MNHEY, CDR2 SVGAGI.

J is TRBJ1-1 and V is TRBV2; 8 nucleotides align to TRBD1. Germline V lookup: CDR1 SNHLY, CDR2 FYNNEI. CDR3 length: 12 residues. With V trimmed by 8 bases and J by 1 base, 0 bases remained unmatched. The CDR3 loop reads CASQGANTEAFF. The CDR3 DNA reads as TGTGCCAGCCAGGGGGCGAACACTGAAGCTTTCTTT.

The rearrangement links TRBV18 to TRBJ1-4; D possibly corresponds to TRBD1 (5 bases). Trimming removed 2 bases at V and 7 bases at J, with 11 bases between. Germline lookup yields CDR1 KGHSH and CDR2 LQKENI. The CDR3 runs 14 residues. This CDR3 is CASSPRGSGEKLFF. In DNA form, the CDR3 reads TGTGCCAGCTCACCAAGGGGTTCCGGTGAAAAACTGTTTTTT.

The chain links TRBV10-3 to TRBJ1-2; 7 nucleotides line up with TRBD1. Germline trimming cut 6 bases from V and 1 base from J; bases unmatched to any gene: 5. Per germline, CDR1 ENHRY and CDR2 SYGVKD. The CDR3 totals 14 residues. The CDR3 coding sequence is TGTGCCATCAGGGGGACAGACGATAACTATGGCTACACCTTC. As protein: CAIRGTDDNYGYTF.

The chain couples TRBV20-1 to TRBJ2-1; TRBD2 aligns across 12 bases. CDR1 and CDR2 (germline): DFQATT, SNEGSKA (reference sequence). V gave up 3 bases and J gave up 3 bases; unmatched junction bases: 9. The CDR3 has 17 residues. CDR3 amino acids: CSASRTSGITLYNEQFF. The CDR3 bases are TGCAGTGCTAGTCGGACTAGCGGGATTACCCTCTACAATGAGCAGTTCTTC.

About this clone: A read error may account for a junction end that differs from germline. The V gene is TRBV19, the J gene TRBJ1-3, with TRBD1 identical over 7 bases. The CDR3 consists of 16 residues. The germline V gene encodes CDR1 LNHDA and CDR2 SQIVND (reference sequence). CDR3 region: CASSIDLETGNRRTHF. In DNA, the CDR3 is TGTGCCAGTAGTATAGATCTGGAGACAGGGAACCGCCGGACACATTTT.

This chain links TRBV21-1 with TRBJ2-3; the D call of TRBD2 is as the table states it, not checked on the DNA. TRBV21-1 is termed a pseudogene. The CDR3 is made up of 19 amino acids. The CDR3 DNA reads as TGTGCCAGCAGCAAAGCCCAATTATTGGGGGGTACATCCACAGATACGCAGTATTTT. Translated: CASSKAQLLGGTSTDTQYF.

The J gene is TRBJ1-1, the V gene TRBV28; TRBD1 matches 10 bases. This CDR3 spans 19 amino acids. The V segment lost 6 bases and the J segment 5 bases; nucleotides outside the gene matches: 21. Looked up from germline, CDR1 is MDHEN and CDR2 is SYDVKM. The chain's CDR3 is CASRMSFFRQGARETEAFF. The CDR3 region has the DNA TGTGCCAGCAGAATGAGCTTTTTTCGACAGGGGGCTCGAGAAACTGAAGCTTTCTTT.

DNA of the CDR3: TGCGCCAGCAGCTTCGGGACTCAAGACACCGGGGAGCTGTTTTTT. Translated: CASSFGTQDTGELFF. The chain recombines TRBV5-1 with TRBJ2-2; D might be TRBD2 (6 bases). In germline, CDR1 is SGHRS, CDR2 YFSETQ. Trimming pared 2 bases from V and 3 bases from J, leaving 11 bases between. The CDR3 is 15 amino acids. Variable domain in full (rest from reference TRBV5-1 and TRBJ2-2): KAGVTQTPRYLIKTRGQQVTLSCSPISGHRSVSWYQQTPGQGLQFLFEYFSETQRNKGNFPGRFSGRQFSNSRSEMNVSTLELGDSALYLCASSFGTQDTGELFFGEGSRLTVL.

This clone was found once. This sequence joins TRBV4-2 and TRBJ1-5; no reliable D call. This CDR3 comprises 16 residues. Germline V gene lookup returns CDR1 LGHNA and CDR2 YNFKEQ. The V gene lost 0 bases and the J gene lost 0 bases, with 9 bases spanning the gap. CDR3 amino acids: CASSQDASYSNQPQHF. CDR3 nucleotides: TGTGCCAGCAGCCAAGACGCCAGTTATAGCAATCAGCCCCAGCATTTT.

J is TRBJ1-5 and V is TRBV5-1, with 7 bases identical to TRBD1. The germline V gene has CDR1 SGHRS and CDR2 YFSETQ. J was trimmed by 7 bases and V by 0 bases; bases with no gene match: 4. The length of the CDR3 is 14 residues. CDR3 region: CASSLEGGRQPQHF. CDR3 DNA: TGCGCCAGCAGCTTGGAAGGGGGCAGACAGCCCCAGCATTTT.

This chain links TRBV11-3 with TRBJ1-1, with no clear D. V lost 5 bases, J lost 5 bases, and 12 bases lay in between. Looked up from germline, CDR1 is SGHNT and CDR2 is YENEEA. This CDR3 spans 13 amino acids. In nucleotides, the CDR3 is TGTGCCAGCAGCCTCGGAGGGTTGACTGAAGCTTTCTTT. Protein: CASSLGGLTEAFF.

This chain joins TRBV7-2 and TRBJ2-7, with TRBD2 matching over 14 bases. CDR3 length: 16 amino acids. Germline lookup yields CDR1 SGHTA and CDR2 FQGNSA. V trimming: 5 bases; J trimming: 4 bases; junction bases outside the gene matches: 7. CDR3 sequence: CASSPRRTSGRYEQYF. Here the CDR3 DNA reads TGTGCCAGCAGCCCCCGCCGGACTAGCGGGAGGTACGAGCAGTACTTC.

The chain employs TRBV13 and TRBJ2-6; maybe TRBD1 (5 bases). V lost 5 bases to trimming and J lost 4 bases, with 12 bases between them. This CDR3 is built from 15 residues. Germline loops: CDR1 PRHDT, CDR2 FYEKMQ (reference sequence). The DNA of the CDR3 is TGTGCCAGCAGCACAGGAAGGTACGGGGCCAACGTCCTGACTTTC. It yields the protein CASSTGRYGANVLTF.

This chain joins TRBV13 and TRBJ2-1; 7 bases map to TRBD1. V gave up 4 bases and J gave up 4 bases; unmatched junction bases: 7. Germline lookup yields CDR1 PRHDT and CDR2 FYEKMQ (reference sequence). This CDR3 is 15 amino acids long. The chain's CDR3 is CASSSTGQPYNEQFF. For the CDR3, the DNA is TGTGCCAGCAGCTCCACGGGACAGCCGTACAATGAGCAGTTCTTC.

This chain joins TRBV3-1 (or the pseudogene TRBV3-2) and TRBJ2-5, with TRBD2 as a possible D gene (5 bases). V was pared by 4 bases and J by 1 base, with 10 bases between. CDR3 length equals 14 residues. Germline assignment: CDR1 LGHDT and CDR2 YNNKEL (reference sequence). The DNA of the CDR3 is TGTGCCAGCAGCCCCCAAGCGGCCCAAGAGACCCAGTACTTC. This sequence encodes CASSPQAAQETQYF.

This clone occurred a few times. The chain has TRBV9 and TRBJ1-1; D may be TRBD1 (6 bases). V lost 4 bases and J 0 bases, leaving 13 bases between the germline ends. The CDR3 runs 15 residues. Germline CDR1 reads SGDLS; CDR2 reads YYNGEE. This CDR3 reads CASSTRTELNTEAFF. The CDR3 nucleotides are TGTGCCAGCAGCACCCGGACAGAGTTGAACACTGAAGCTTTCTTT.

The J gene is TRBJ2-2, the V gene TRBV2, with D uncertain. The ends were cut back, 5 bases at V and 0 bases at J, with 7 bases in the middle. CDR1 is SNHLY, CDR2 FYNNEI, per germline. The length of the CDR3 is 14 residues. DNA for the CDR3: TGTGCCAGCAGTCTCGAGTCGAACACCGGGGAGCTGTTTTTT. This gives the protein CASSLESNTGELFF.

This chain links TRBV5-1 with TRBJ2-3, with D possibly TRBD2 on 7 matching bases. Germline lookup yields CDR1 SGHRS and CDR2 YFSETQ. The CDR3 has 14 amino acids. The V end was cut by 5 bases, the J end by 0 bases, with 10 bases between. The CDR3 spells CASRAGTSTDTQYF. As DNA, the CDR3 is TGCGCCAGCAGAGCGGGGACAAGCACAGATACGCAGTATTTT.

The J gene is TRBJ2-5, the V gene TRBV6-5; TRBD2 matches 14 bases. The CDR3 length is 15 residues. Trimming removed 11 bases from V and 5 bases from J; junction bases left unmatched: 10. Germline-derived CDR1 and CDR2 are MNHEY and SVGAGI. CDR3 DNA: TGTGCCGGGCAGGGACTAGCGGGAGCTTGGGAGACCCAGTACTTC. Its translation is CAGQGLAGAWETQYF.

Of note for this clone: The identical CDR3 is also encoded by other nucleotide sequences in the sample. The chain couples TRBV3-1 (or the pseudogene TRBV3-2) to TRBJ2-7; TRBD2 agrees at 13 bases. Germline loops: CDR1 LGHDT, CDR2 YNNKEL (reference sequence). The CDR3 covers 15 residues. V gave up 4 bases and J gave up 4 bases; unmatched junction bases: 4. CDR3 in DNA: TGTGCCAGCAGCCCGGGACTAGCGGGAACATACGAGCAGTACTTC. Translated, it gives CASSPGLAGTYEQYF.

V and J are TRBV12-5 and TRBJ2-1, with TRBD1 matching 9 bases. The ends lost 0 bases at V and 9 bases at J; junction bases unmatched: 9. Germline V gives CDR1 LGHNT, CDR2 FRNRAP. The CDR3 runs 16 residues. CDR3 coding DNA: TGTGCTAGTGGTTTGGTACTAGGGACAGGGTCCGGTGAGCAGTTCTTC. It is translated as CASGLVLGTGSGEQFF. Combining the CDR3 with reference TRBV12-5 and TRBJ2-1 gives the whole variable domain DARVTQTPRHKVTEMGQEVTMRCQPILGHNTVFWYRQTMMQGLELLAYFRNRAPLDDSGMPKDRFSAEMPDATLATLKIQPSEPRDSAVYFCASGLVLGTGSGEQFFGPGTRLTVL.

The sample holds one count of this clone. The gene calls are TRBV29-1 and TRBJ2-1; the match to TRBD2 covers 9 bases. The CDR3 contains 16 residues. Germline V gene sequence: CDR1 SQVTM, CDR2 ANQGSEA. V was clipped by 1 base and J by 4 bases; unmatched bases: 8. The CDR3 is CSVEAGGRVRYNEQFF. DNA for the CDR3: TGCAGCGTTGAAGCCGGCGGGAGGGTTCGGTACAATGAGCAGTTCTTC.

About this clone: The junction and the germline gene differ at one end; a read error may be behind it. This chain uses TRBV5-1 with TRBJ2-1; TRBD2 matches 7 bases. Germline V gene data show CDR1 as SGHRS and CDR2 as YFSETQ. The CDR3 runs to 15 residues. CDR3 amino acids: CASSLAGGSGWERVF. For the CDR3, the DNA is TGCGCCAGCAGCTTGGCCGGTGGTAGCGGGTGGGAACGAGTCTTC.

V usage is TRBV4-1 and J usage is TRBJ2-5; 9 positions agree with TRBD2. This CDR3 comprises 16 residues. Germline V gene lookup returns CDR1 MGHRA and CDR2 YSYEKL. Trimming cost V 4 bases and J 5 bases; bases outside gene matches: 11. CDR3: CASSPGGGRGLETQYF. The CDR3 bases are TGCGCCAGCAGCCCAGGAGGCGGGAGGGGACTGGAGACCCAGTACTTC.

The chain uses TRBV11-2 and TRBJ2-5; the D is unclear. Germline V gene sequence: CDR1 SGHAT, CDR2 FQNNGV. Trimming shortened V by 3 bases and J by 5 bases, and 10 bases separated the two germline ends. The length of the CDR3 is 13 residues. As DNA, the CDR3 is TGTGCCAGCAGCTTTCCCCTGTCGGAGACCCAGTACTTC. Residues: CASSFPLSETQYF.

The CDR3 here is CASGNSGSNTGELFF. The CDR3 region has the DNA TGTGCCAGCGGTAATAGCGGGAGTAACACCGGGGAGCTGTTTTTT. V and J are TRBV7-9 and TRBJ2-2; 9 nucleotides align to TRBD2. CDR1 SEHNR and CDR2 FQNEAQ come from the germline V gene (reference sequence). The CDR3 sequence is 15 residues long. Trimming took 8 bases from V and 2 from J; bases not matched to a gene: 6.